This note documents a single T cell receptor (beta chain) sequence. The sample contains more than one DNA sequence encoding this CDR3. The sample comes from a study of blood T cell repertoires in COVID-19. Turning to the study itself: Italy, Spain and the United States were the sources of the convalescent and acute COVID-19 samples. PBMCs, B-cell-depleted T cells, or T cells were the source of the cDNA or gDNA that made up the material.

Original processing methods: Reference gene primer amplification yielded estimated nucleated cell counts. The repertoire was sequenced with immunoSEQ multiplex PCR; TCRdb's copy has only in-frame clones and lacks some. V and J calls and clone size follow that table, whereas D and trimming were derived from the DNA. The data show fewer than 300,000 clones, approximately 85% seen once. Germline CDR1 SEHNR, CDR2 FQNEAQ (reference sequence). With 0 bases removed from V and 6 bases from J, the gap between germline ends came to 5 bases. There are 13 residues in the CDR3. The clonotype originates from a man in his fifties with active or convalescent COVID-19. Sequences were obtained from peripheral blood. The chain couples TRBV7-9 to TRBJ2-2; no firm D call. The CDR3 DNA follows: TGTGCCAGCAGCTTAGCGGGCGCCGGGGAGCTGTTTTTT. Its protein is CASSLAGAGELFF.